A selection of T cell receptor beta chains follows, all from one sample in a study of blood T cells in healthy people across ages. TCRdb called the 5' RACE reads again in MiXCR, with one record for every CDR3 protein. The sample lists 890,000 or so distinct CDR3 sequences, approximately 67% occurring once. Sequenced input: blood. The receptors were sampled from a man between 25 and 39 years old in good health. The CDR3 runs from the conserved cysteine through the conserved F or W. Fields, in order: V gene, clone size, D gene, J gene, CDR3 DNA, CDR3 protein. The D gene is left open where the match is weak. Size values are once, few and many counts, or a class for expanded clones, and some rows have none.

v_gene: TRBV4-2
abundance: NA
d_gene: NA
j_gene: TRBJ1-2
CDR3nt: TGTGCCAGCAACCAAGTGGGCTACACCTTC
CDR3aa: CASNQVGYTF

v_gene: TRBV10-3
abundance: NA
d_gene: NA
j_gene: TRBJ1-2
CDR3nt: TGTGCCATCAGTGGTGGGGCCGCTAACTATGGCTACACCTTC
CDR3aa: CAISGGAANYGYTF

v_gene: TRBV4-3
abundance: NA
d_gene: NA
j_gene: TRBJ2-1
CDR3nt: TGCGCCAGCAGCCAAAGCCGGGACGGGTACAATGAGCAGTTCTTC
CDR3aa: CASSQSRDGYNEQFF

v_gene: TRBV6-5
abundance: NA
d_gene: TRBD1
j_gene: TRBJ1-5
CDR3nt: TGTGCCAGCAGTTACTCAAGGGCAGGGGGAGATCAGCCCCAGCATTTT
CDR3aa: CASSYSRAGGDQPQHF

v_gene: TRBV29-1
abundance: NA
d_gene: TRBD1
j_gene: TRBJ2-1
CDR3nt: TGCAGCGTTGTGGGGGTGACAGGGTTTTCACATTATGAGCAGTTCTTC
CDR3aa: CSVVGVTGFSHYEQFF

v_gene: TRBV4-2
abundance: few
d_gene: TRBD1
j_gene: TRBJ2-3
CDR3nt: TGTGCCAGCAGCCAAGATCGGCCAGGGGGCGTAGATACGCAGTATTTT
CDR3aa: CASSQDRPGGVDTQYF

v_gene: TRBV7-2
abundance: NA
d_gene: TRBD2
j_gene: TRBJ2-5
CDR3nt: TGTGCCAGCACCCCGAGAGCGGGGAAGAAAGAGACCCAGTACTTC
CDR3aa: CASTPRAGKKETQYF

v_gene: TRBV4-2
abundance: NA
d_gene: NA
j_gene: TRBJ1-4
CDR3nt: TGTGCCAGCAGCACCCACCGGACAGCAACTAATGAAAAACTGTTTTTT
CDR3aa: CASSTHRTATNEKLFF

v_gene: TRBV4-3
abundance: few
d_gene: TRBD1
j_gene: TRBJ2-7
CDR3nt: TGCGCCAGCAGCCACCAGACCGGACAGGCGTTCTCCTACGAGCAGTACTTC
CDR3aa: CASSHQTGQAFSYEQYF

v_gene: TRBV7-3
abundance: few
d_gene: TRBD1
j_gene: TRBJ2-7
CDR3nt: TGCGCCAGCAGCCTGACAGGGTCCGAGCAGTACTTC
CDR3aa: CASSLTGSEQYF

v_gene: TRBV15
abundance: NA
d_gene: NA
j_gene: TRBJ1-4
CDR3nt: TGTGCCACCAGCAGGGGTCTGTCCGATGAAAAACTGTTTTTT
CDR3aa: CATSRGLSDEKLFF

v_gene: TRBV6-1
abundance: NA
d_gene: NA
j_gene: TRBJ1-2
CDR3nt: TGTGCCAGCAGTGGCGGGGTGGAGGGGATCTATGGCTACACCTTC
CDR3aa: CASSGGVEGIYGYTF

v_gene: TRBV9
abundance: NA
d_gene: TRBD1
j_gene: TRBJ2-1
CDR3nt: TGTGCCAGCAGCAATGACAGGGTCGCCTACAATGAGCAGTTCTTC
CDR3aa: CASSNDRVAYNEQFF

v_gene: TRBV6-6
abundance: NA
d_gene: NA
j_gene: TRBJ1-6
CDR3nt: TGTGCCAGCAGTGCGGCGATACAGGGTACCCCCCACTTT
CDR3aa: CASSAAIQGTPHF

v_gene: TRBV7-2
abundance: NA
d_gene: NA
j_gene: TRBJ2-5
CDR3nt: TGTGCCATCAGCTTAGGGTCGGCAGGCCAAGAGACCCAGTACTTC
CDR3aa: CAISLGSAGQETQYF

v_gene: TRBV9
abundance: NA
d_gene: NA
j_gene: TRBJ2-3
CDR3nt: TGTGCCAGCAGCCCCGAGGGGGGGGGGCCTGATACGCAGTATTTT
CDR3aa: CASSPEGGGPDTQYF

v_gene: TRBV4-3
abundance: NA
d_gene: TRBD1
j_gene: TRBJ2-7
CDR3nt: TGCGCCAGCAGCCAACACGGACAGGGAATCTACGAGCAGTACTTC
CDR3aa: CASSQHGQGIYEQYF

v_gene: TRBV7-9
abundance: NA
d_gene: NA
j_gene: TRBJ1-6
CDR3nt: TGTGCCAGCAGCTTAATGTCGGGCGGGGTTGGTTCACCCCTCCACTTT
CDR3aa: CASSLMSGGVGSPLHF

v_gene: TRBV7-9
abundance: NA
d_gene: NA
j_gene: TRBJ2-7
CDR3nt: TGTGCCAGCAGCCTGCGAGAGCGGCTTGGGCAGTACTTC
CDR3aa: CASSLRERLGQYF

v_gene: TRBV29-1
abundance: NA
d_gene: NA
j_gene: TRBJ2-5
CDR3nt: TGCAGCGTTTGGCTCCAAGAGACCCAGTACTTC
CDR3aa: CSVWLQETQYF

v_gene: TRBV20-1
abundance: NA
d_gene: TRBD2
j_gene: TRBJ2-1
CDR3nt: TGCAGTGCTAGAAGGACTAGCGGGGGAGAAGAGACCCAGTTCTTC
CDR3aa: CSARRTSGGEETQFF

v_gene: TRBV5-1
abundance: few
d_gene: NA
j_gene: TRBJ2-7
CDR3nt: TGCGCCAGCGCGGCGCAGGGTGACACCTACGAGCAGTACTTC
CDR3aa: CASAAQGDTYEQYF

v_gene: TRBV28
abundance: NA
d_gene: TRBD2
j_gene: TRBJ2-5
CDR3nt: TGTGCCAGCAGTTTGTCAGGACTAGCGGGGCTCCAAGAGACCCAGTACTTC
CDR3aa: CASSLSGLAGLQETQYF

v_gene: TRBV7-9
abundance: NA
d_gene: TRBD2
j_gene: TRBJ2-7
CDR3nt: TGTGCCAGCAGCGTGGGGGGGTCTACCTACGAGCAGTACTTC
CDR3aa: CASSVGGSTYEQYF

v_gene: TRBV4-3
abundance: NA
d_gene: NA
j_gene: TRBJ2-5
CDR3nt: TGCGCCAGCAGCCAAGTGTGGGGGGCCTTCAAGCAAGAGACCCAGTACTTC
CDR3aa: CASSQVWGAFKQETQYF

v_gene: TRBV20-1
abundance: NA
d_gene: TRBD2
j_gene: TRBJ2-7
CDR3nt: TGCAGTGCTAGAGAGGGACTAGCGGGGGGCTACGAGCAGTACTTC
CDR3aa: CSAREGLAGGYEQYF

v_gene: TRBV10-3
abundance: NA
d_gene: NA
j_gene: TRBJ2-7
CDR3nt: TGTGCCATCAGTGAGTCAGGAATGGGGAACTACGAGCAGTACTTC
CDR3aa: CAISESGMGNYEQYF

v_gene: TRBV9
abundance: NA
d_gene: NA
j_gene: TRBJ2-3
CDR3nt: TGTGCCAGCAGCGAGACTCTTGATACGCAGTATTTT
CDR3aa: CASSETLDTQYF

v_gene: TRBV29-1
abundance: few
d_gene: NA
j_gene: TRBJ1-1
CDR3nt: TGCAGCGATAGAGGGGTGAACACTGAAGCTTTCTTT
CDR3aa: CSDRGVNTEAFF

v_gene: TRBV7-9
abundance: NA
d_gene: TRBD1
j_gene: TRBJ2-5
CDR3nt: TGTGCCAGCAGCCGAACAGGGGTGGCTGGAGGGACCCAGTACTTC
CDR3aa: CASSRTGVAGGTQYF

v_gene: TRBV6-6
abundance: NA
d_gene: NA
j_gene: TRBJ2-1
CDR3nt: TGTGCCAGCAGGGCGGTTGAGCAGTTCTTC
CDR3aa: CASRAVEQFF

v_gene: TRBV24-1
abundance: once
d_gene: NA
j_gene: TRBJ2-3
CDR3nt: TGTGCCACCACGGAGGGGGCGCGAGATACGCAGTATTTT
CDR3aa: CATTEGARDTQYF

v_gene: TRBV6-5
abundance: NA
d_gene: NA
j_gene: TRBJ1-4
CDR3nt: TGTGCCAGCAGCATGACACGGACAAATGAAAAACTGTTTTTT
CDR3aa: CASSMTRTNEKLFF

v_gene: TRBV4-2
abundance: many
d_gene: NA
j_gene: TRBJ2-5
CDR3nt: TGCGCCAGCAGCCAAGCTAACCAAGAGACCCAGTACTTC
CDR3aa: CASSQANQETQYF

v_gene: TRBV29-1
abundance: NA
d_gene: TRBD1
j_gene: TRBJ2-1
CDR3nt: TGCAGCGTTCAGGTCGGGACAGCGCACAATGAGCAGTTCTTC
CDR3aa: CSVQVGTAHNEQFF

v_gene: TRBV20-1
abundance: few
d_gene: NA
j_gene: TRBJ1-5
CDR3nt: TGCAGTGCTAGCCCATCCCCCGGTGGGAATCAGCCCCAGCATTTT
CDR3aa: CSASPSPGGNQPQHF

v_gene: TRBV4-3
abundance: NA
d_gene: NA
j_gene: TRBJ2-1
CDR3nt: TGCGCCAGCAGCCAAGAGGCCCGGTACAATGAGCAGTTCTTC
CDR3aa: CASSQEARYNEQFF

v_gene: TRBV12-5
abundance: NA
d_gene: NA
j_gene: TRBJ1-2
CDR3nt: TGTGCTAGTTTACAGGGAGAGGGCTACACCTTC
CDR3aa: CASLQGEGYTF

v_gene: TRBV7-9
abundance: NA
d_gene: TRBD1
j_gene: TRBJ2-7
CDR3nt: TGTGCCAGCAGCCCAGGGTCGAGGACAGGGAGCTACGAGCAGTACTTC
CDR3aa: CASSPGSRTGSYEQYF

v_gene: TRBV7-2
abundance: NA
d_gene: NA
j_gene: TRBJ2-3
CDR3nt: TGTGCCAGCAGTCTTCCTGTGGATACGCAGTATTTT
CDR3aa: CASSLPVDTQYF

v_gene: TRBV12-3/TRBV12-4
abundance: few
d_gene: NA
j_gene: TRBJ2-1
CDR3nt: TGTGCCAGCAGTACGCAGGATGAGCAGTTCTTC
CDR3aa: CASSTQDEQFF

v_gene: TRBV29-1
abundance: NA
d_gene: TRBD1
j_gene: TRBJ2-7
CDR3nt: TGCAGCGTTGAGGTCACCGGGACAGGGTCATACGAGCAGTACTTC
CDR3aa: CSVEVTGTGSYEQYF

v_gene: TRBV6-5
abundance: NA
d_gene: NA
j_gene: TRBJ2-1
CDR3nt: TGTGCCAGCATTCAAGGGTCCTACAATGAGCAGTTCTTC
CDR3aa: CASIQGSYNEQFF

v_gene: TRBV20-1
abundance: NA
d_gene: TRBD2
j_gene: TRBJ2-5
CDR3nt: TGCAGTGCTAGAGATAGGGCTAGCGGGGCCCAAGAGACCCAGTACTTC
CDR3aa: CSARDRASGAQETQYF

v_gene: TRBV12-3/TRBV12-4
abundance: few
d_gene: TRBD2
j_gene: TRBJ2-7
CDR3nt: TGTGCCAGCAGTACGCCGGGACTACTCGTGTCGCAGTACTTC
CDR3aa: CASSTPGLLVSQYF

v_gene: TRBV13
abundance: NA
d_gene: NA
j_gene: TRBJ2-1
CDR3nt: TGTGCCAGCAGCCTAAGTATCAATGAGCAGTTCTTC
CDR3aa: CASSLSINEQFF

v_gene: TRBV13
abundance: NA
d_gene: NA
j_gene: TRBJ2-4
CDR3nt: TGTGCCAGCAGCTTAGGCCTATCTGGTCTGTCCAAAAACATTCAGTACTTC
CDR3aa: CASSLGLSGLSKNIQYF

v_gene: TRBV6-2/TRBV6-3
abundance: NA
d_gene: NA
j_gene: TRBJ2-1
CDR3nt: TGTGCCAGCAGTTACGCCCCGAATGAGCAGTTCTTC
CDR3aa: CASSYAPNEQFF

v_gene: TRBV4-2
abundance: NA
d_gene: TRBD2
j_gene: TRBJ2-5
CDR3nt: TGTGCCAGCAGCCAAGATTCGGGGGGGGGCACTCGGGTGTACCAAGAGACCCAGTACTTC
CDR3aa: CASSQDSGGGTRVYQETQYF

v_gene: TRBV7-2
abundance: few
d_gene: NA
j_gene: TRBJ2-7
CDR3nt: TGTGCCAGCAGCTTGGCCATAACCTACGAGCAGTACTTC
CDR3aa: CASSLAITYEQYF

v_gene: TRBV28
abundance: NA
d_gene: TRBD2
j_gene: TRBJ2-1
CDR3nt: TGTGCCAGCAGTTTAAGACCTACTAGCGGGGACGGGTTCTTC
CDR3aa: CASSLRPTSGDGFF

v_gene: TRBV12-3/TRBV12-4
abundance: NA
d_gene: NA
j_gene: TRBJ2-7
CDR3nt: TGTGCCAGCAGCCCGGGACCGAACAGCGAGCAGTACTTC
CDR3aa: CASSPGPNSEQYF

v_gene: TRBV27
abundance: NA
d_gene: NA
j_gene: TRBJ2-2
CDR3nt: TGTGCCAGCAGTTTAATTGGGTCCGGGGAGCTGTTTTTT
CDR3aa: CASSLIGSGELFF

v_gene: TRBV5-6
abundance: NA
d_gene: NA
j_gene: TRBJ1-2
CDR3nt: TGTGCCAGCAGCATCCAGGGAGGCGGCTACACCTTC
CDR3aa: CASSIQGGGYTF

v_gene: TRBV2
abundance: NA
d_gene: TRBD1
j_gene: TRBJ1-6
CDR3nt: TGTGCCAGCAGTTGGGACAGCCCAAATGGTTCACCCCTCCACTTT
CDR3aa: CASSWDSPNGSPLHF

v_gene: TRBV5-5
abundance: NA
d_gene: TRBD2
j_gene: TRBJ2-1
CDR3nt: TGTGCCAGCAGCACGTCGACTAGCCTTGAGCAGTTCTTC
CDR3aa: CASSTSTSLEQFF

v_gene: TRBV15
abundance: few
d_gene: NA
j_gene: TRBJ2-7
CDR3nt: TGTGCCACCAGCAGAGATGGCCAGGCCTCCCCCTACGAGCAGTACTTC
CDR3aa: CATSRDGQASPYEQYF

v_gene: TRBV27
abundance: NA
d_gene: TRBD2
j_gene: TRBJ2-7
CDR3nt: TGTGCCAGCTCCCCGAGCGGGAGTTCCTCCTACGAGCAGTACTTC
CDR3aa: CASSPSGSSSYEQYF

v_gene: TRBV2
abundance: NA
d_gene: NA
j_gene: TRBJ2-1
CDR3nt: TGTGCCAGCAGTGAAGCAGGCGGGTATGAGGGTGGTGACAATGAGCAGTTCTTC
CDR3aa: CASSEAGGYEGGDNEQFF

v_gene: TRBV7-3
abundance: NA
d_gene: TRBD1
j_gene: TRBJ2-3
CDR3nt: TGTGCCAGCAGCAAACTAAGGGGGCTCCCCGCCTCCACAGATACGCAGTATTTT
CDR3aa: CASSKLRGLPASTDTQYF